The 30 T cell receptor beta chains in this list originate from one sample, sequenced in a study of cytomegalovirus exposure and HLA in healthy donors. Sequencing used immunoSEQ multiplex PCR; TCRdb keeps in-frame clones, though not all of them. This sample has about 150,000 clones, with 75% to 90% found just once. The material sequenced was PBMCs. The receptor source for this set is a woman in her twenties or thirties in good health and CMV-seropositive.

CDR3 nucleotides: TGTGCCAGCACCCCGCGGGGGACTAGTATGGAGACCCAGTACTTC. Residues: CASTPRGTSMETQYF. The J gene is TRBJ2-5, the V gene TRBV5-6; 8 bases line up with TRBD2. Germline loops: CDR1 SGHDT, CDR2 YYEEEE. Trimming at V came to 6 bases and at J to 5 bases, leaving 12 bases not matched to a gene. CDR3 size: 15 residues.

Here the CDR3 DNA reads TGTGCCAGCAGCGAAACAGGGCGGCCCTACAATGAGCAGTTCTTC. Translated, it gives CASSETGRPYNEQFF. The J gene is TRBJ2-1, the V gene TRBV7-9; tentative D call: TRBD1 (6 bases). Germline lookup yields CDR1 SEHNR and CDR2 FQNEAQ (reference sequence). Trimming took off 5 bases at V and 2 bases at J, with 13 bases between the two ends. The CDR3 runs to 15 residues.

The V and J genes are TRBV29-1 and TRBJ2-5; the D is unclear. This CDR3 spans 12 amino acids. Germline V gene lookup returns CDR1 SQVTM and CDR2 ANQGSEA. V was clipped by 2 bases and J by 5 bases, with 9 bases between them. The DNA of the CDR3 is TGCAGCGTTGAAAACAGTTGGGAGACCCAGTACTTC. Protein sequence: CSVENSWETQYF.

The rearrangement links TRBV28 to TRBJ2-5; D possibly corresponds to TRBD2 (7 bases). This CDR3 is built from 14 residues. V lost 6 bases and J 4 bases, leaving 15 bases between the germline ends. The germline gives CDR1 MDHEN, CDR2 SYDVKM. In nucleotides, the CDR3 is TGTGCCAGCAGCCCGAGGGGGGGTGTAGAGACCCAGTACTTC. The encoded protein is CASSPRGGVETQYF.

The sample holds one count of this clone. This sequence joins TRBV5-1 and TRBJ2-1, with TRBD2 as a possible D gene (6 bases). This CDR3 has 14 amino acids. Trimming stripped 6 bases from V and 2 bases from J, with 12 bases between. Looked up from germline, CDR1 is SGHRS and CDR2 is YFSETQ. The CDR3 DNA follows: TGCGCCAGCACCGTCGGGGGTCCCTACAATGAGCAGTTCTTC. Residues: CASTVGGPYNEQFF.

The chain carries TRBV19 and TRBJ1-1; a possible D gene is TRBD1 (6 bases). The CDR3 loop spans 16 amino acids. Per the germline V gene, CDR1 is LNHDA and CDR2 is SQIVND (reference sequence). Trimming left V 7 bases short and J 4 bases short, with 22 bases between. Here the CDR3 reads CASTPVGGGLGTEAFF. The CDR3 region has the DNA TGTGCCAGTACTCCCGTAGGGGGAGGGCTGGGCACTGAAGCTTTCTTT.

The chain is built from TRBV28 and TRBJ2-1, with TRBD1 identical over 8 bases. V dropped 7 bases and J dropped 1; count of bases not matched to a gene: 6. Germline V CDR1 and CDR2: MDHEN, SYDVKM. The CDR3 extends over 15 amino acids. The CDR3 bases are TGTGCCAGCAAAACCGGGACAGGTTCCTACAATGAGCAGTTCTTC. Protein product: CASKTGTGSYNEQFF.

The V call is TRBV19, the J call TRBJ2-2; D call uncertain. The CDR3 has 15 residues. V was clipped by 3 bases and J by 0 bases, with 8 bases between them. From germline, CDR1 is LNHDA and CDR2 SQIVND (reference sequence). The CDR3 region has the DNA TGTGCCAGTAGTATCTCGTCTGCGAACACCGGGGAGCTGTTTTTT. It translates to CASSISSANTGELFF.

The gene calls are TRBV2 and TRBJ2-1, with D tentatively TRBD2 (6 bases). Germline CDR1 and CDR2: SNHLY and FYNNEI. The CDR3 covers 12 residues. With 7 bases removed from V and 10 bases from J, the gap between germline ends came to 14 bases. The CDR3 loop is CASIPSGLEQFF. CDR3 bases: TGTGCCAGCATCCCCTCAGGACTAGAGCAGTTCTTC.

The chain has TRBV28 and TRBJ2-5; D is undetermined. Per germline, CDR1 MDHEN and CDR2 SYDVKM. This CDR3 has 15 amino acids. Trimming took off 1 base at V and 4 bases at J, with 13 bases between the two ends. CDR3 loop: CASSLLSGLRETQYF. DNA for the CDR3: TGTGCCAGCAGTTTATTGTCAGGCCTGAGAGAGACCCAGTACTTC.

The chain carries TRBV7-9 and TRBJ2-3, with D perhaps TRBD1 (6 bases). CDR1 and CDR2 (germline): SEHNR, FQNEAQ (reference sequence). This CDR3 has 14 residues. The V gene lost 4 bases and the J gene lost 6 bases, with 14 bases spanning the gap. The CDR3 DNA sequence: TGTGCCAGCAGCTCCGGGACACCCGTGGATACGCAGTATTTT. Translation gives CASSSGTPVDTQYF.

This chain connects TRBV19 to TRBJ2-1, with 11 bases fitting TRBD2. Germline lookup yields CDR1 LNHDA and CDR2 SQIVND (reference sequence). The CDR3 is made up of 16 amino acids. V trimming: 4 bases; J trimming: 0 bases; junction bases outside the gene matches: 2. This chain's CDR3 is CASSTTSGGSYNEQFF. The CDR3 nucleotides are TGTGCCAGTAGTACCACTAGCGGGGGCTCCTACAATGAGCAGTTCTTC.

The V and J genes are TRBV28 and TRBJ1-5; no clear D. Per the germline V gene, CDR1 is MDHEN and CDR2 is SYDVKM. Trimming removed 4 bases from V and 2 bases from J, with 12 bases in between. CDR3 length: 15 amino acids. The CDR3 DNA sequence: TGTGCCAGCAGTTCCGGACTAGGAGGCAATCAGCCCCAGCATTTT. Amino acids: CASSSGLGGNQPQHF. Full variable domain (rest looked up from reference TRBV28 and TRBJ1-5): DVKVTQSSRYLVKRTGEKVFLECVQDMDHENMFWYRQDPGLGLRLIYFSYDVKMKEKGDIPEGYSVSREKKERFSLILESASTNQTSMYLCASSSGLGGNQPQHFGDGTRLSIL.

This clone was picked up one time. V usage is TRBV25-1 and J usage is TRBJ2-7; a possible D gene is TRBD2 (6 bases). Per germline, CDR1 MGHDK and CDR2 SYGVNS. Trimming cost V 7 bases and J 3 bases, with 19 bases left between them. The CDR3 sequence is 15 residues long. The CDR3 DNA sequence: TGTGCCAGCAAACAGGCGGGGCTTGGGGTCTACGAGCAGTACTTC. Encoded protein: CASKQAGLGVYEQYF.

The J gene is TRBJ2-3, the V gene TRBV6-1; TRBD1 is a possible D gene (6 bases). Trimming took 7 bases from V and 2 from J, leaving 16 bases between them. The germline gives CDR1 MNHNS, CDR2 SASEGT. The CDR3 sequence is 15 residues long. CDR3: CASIPGWGHTDTQYF. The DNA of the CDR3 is TGTGCCAGCATTCCAGGGTGGGGGCACACAGATACGCAGTATTTT.

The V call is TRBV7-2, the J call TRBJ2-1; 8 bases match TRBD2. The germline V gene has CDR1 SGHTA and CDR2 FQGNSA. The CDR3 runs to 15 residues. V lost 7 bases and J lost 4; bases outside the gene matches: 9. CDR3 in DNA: TGTGCCAGCAACTTCAAAACTAGCGGTTACAATGAGCAGTTCTTC. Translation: CASNFKTSGYNEQFF.

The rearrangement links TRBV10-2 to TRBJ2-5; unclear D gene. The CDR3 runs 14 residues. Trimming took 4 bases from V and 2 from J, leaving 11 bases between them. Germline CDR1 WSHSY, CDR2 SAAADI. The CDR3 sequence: CASSVARHQETQYF. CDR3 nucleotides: TGCGCCAGCAGTGTGGCTAGGCATCAAGAGACCCAGTACTTC.

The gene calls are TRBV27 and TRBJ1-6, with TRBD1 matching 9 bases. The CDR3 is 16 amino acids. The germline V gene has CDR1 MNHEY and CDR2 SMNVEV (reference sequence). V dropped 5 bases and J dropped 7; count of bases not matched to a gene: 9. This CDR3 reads CASSHPGQGQNSPLHF. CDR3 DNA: TGTGCCAGCAGTCACCCGGGACAGGGCCAAAATTCACCCCTCCACTTT.

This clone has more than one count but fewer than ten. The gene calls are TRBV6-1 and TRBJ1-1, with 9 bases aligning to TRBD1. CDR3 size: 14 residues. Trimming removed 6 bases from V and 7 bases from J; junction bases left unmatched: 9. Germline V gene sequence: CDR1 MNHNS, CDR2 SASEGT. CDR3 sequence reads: CASRGRTGEVEAFF. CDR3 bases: TGTGCCAGCAGGGGACGGACAGGGGAGGTTGAAGCTTTCTTT.

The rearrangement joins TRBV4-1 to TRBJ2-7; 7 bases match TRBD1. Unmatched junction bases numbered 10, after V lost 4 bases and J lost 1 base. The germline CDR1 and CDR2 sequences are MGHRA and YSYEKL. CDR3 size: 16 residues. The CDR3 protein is CASSLSMWTGSYEQYF. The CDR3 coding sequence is TGCGCCAGCAGCCTTAGTATGTGGACAGGTTCCTACGAGCAGTACTTC.

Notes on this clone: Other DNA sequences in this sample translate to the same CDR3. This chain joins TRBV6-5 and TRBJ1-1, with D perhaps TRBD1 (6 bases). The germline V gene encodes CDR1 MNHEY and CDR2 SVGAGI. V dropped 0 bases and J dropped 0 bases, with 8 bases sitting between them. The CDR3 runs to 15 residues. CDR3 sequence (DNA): TGTGCCAGCAGTTACTCGACAGGTGTGAACACTGAAGCTTTCTTT. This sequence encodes CASSYSTGVNTEAFF.

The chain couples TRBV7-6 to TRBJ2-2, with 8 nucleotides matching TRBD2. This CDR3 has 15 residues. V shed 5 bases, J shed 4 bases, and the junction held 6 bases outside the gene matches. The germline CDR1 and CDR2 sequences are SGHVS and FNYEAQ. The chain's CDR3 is CASSRGGATTGELFF. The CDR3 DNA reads TGTGCCAGCAGCCGGGGGGGGGCGACCACCGGGGAGCTGTTTTTT.

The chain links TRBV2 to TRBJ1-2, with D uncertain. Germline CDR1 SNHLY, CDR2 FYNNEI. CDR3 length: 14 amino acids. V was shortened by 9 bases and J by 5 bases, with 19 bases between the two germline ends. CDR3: CASSVPGRTYGYTF. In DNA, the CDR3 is TGTGCCAGTTCGGTGCCAGGCCGAACGTATGGCTACACCTTC.

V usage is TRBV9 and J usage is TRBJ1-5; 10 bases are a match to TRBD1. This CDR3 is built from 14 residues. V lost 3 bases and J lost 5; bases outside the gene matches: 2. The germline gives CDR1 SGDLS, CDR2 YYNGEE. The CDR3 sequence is CASSAGQGDQPQHF. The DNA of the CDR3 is TGTGCCAGCAGCGCAGGACAGGGGGATCAGCCCCAGCATTTT.

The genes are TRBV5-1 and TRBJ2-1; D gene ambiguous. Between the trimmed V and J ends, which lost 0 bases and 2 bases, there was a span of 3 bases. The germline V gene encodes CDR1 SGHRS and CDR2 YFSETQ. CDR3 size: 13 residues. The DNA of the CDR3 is TGCGCCAGCAGCTTGGAGCCCTACAATGAGCAGTTCTTC. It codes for CASSLEPYNEQFF.

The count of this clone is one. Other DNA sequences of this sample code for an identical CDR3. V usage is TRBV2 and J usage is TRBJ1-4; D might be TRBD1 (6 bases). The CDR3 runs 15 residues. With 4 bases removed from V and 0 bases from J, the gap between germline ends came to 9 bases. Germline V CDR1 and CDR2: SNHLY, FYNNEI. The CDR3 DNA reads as TGTGCCAGCAGTGTACAGGGCGCAACTAATGAAAAACTGTTTTTT. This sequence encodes CASSVQGATNEKLFF.

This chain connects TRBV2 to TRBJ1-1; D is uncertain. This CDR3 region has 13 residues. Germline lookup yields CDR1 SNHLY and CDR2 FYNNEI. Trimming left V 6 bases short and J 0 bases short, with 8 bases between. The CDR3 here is CASRPEVNTEAFF. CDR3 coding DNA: TGTGCCAGCAGGCCGGAGGTGAACACTGAAGCTTTCTTT.

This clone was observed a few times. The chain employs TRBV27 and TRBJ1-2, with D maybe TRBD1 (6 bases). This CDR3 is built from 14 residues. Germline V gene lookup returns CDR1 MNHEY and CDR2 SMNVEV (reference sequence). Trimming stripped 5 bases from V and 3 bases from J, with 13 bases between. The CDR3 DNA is TGTGCCAGCAGTCCCCTACAGGGATACTATGGCTACACCTTC. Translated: CASSPLQGYYGYTF.

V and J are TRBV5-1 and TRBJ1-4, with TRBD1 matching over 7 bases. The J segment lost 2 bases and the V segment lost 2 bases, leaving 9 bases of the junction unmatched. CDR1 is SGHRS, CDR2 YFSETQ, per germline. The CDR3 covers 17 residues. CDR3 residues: CASSLRTGAATNEKLFF. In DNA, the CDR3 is TGCGCCAGCAGCTTAAGGACAGGAGCGGCGACTAATGAAAAACTGTTTTTT.

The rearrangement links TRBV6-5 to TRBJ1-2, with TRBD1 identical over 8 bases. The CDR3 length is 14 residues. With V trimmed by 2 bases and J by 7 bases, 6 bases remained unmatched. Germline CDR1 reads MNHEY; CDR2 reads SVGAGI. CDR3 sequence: CASSYRGQGGGYTF. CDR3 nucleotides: TGTGCCAGCAGTTACCGTGGACAGGGTGGTGGCTACACCTTC.